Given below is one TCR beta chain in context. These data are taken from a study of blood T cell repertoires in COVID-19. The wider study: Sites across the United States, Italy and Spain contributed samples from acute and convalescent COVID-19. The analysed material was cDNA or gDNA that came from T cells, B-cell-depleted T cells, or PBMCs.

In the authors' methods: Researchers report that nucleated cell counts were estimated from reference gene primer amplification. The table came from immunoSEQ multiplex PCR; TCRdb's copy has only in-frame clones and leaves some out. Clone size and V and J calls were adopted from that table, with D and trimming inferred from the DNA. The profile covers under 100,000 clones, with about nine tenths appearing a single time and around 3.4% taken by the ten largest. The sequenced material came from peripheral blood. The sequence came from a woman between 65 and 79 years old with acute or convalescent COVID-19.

In nucleotides, the CDR3 is TGTGCCAGCAGCTTCGGAGGGCCTCGGAACTATGGCTACACCTTC. Translation: CASSFGGPRNYGYTF. J is TRBJ1-2 and V is TRBV7-2; no clear D gene. Germline assignment: CDR1 SGHTA and CDR2 FQGNSA. Trimming removed 3 bases at V and 2 bases at J, with 13 bases between. The CDR3 totals 15 residues.